This T cell receptor (beta chain) is drawn from a study of Tregs in tolerant kidney transplant recipients (dated by TCRdb to between 2019 and 2020). Looking at the study overall: Transplants used related donors with nonmyeloablative bone marrow transplantation; mixed chimerism was transient in the human trials. Before combined kidney and bone marrow transplantation, this study identified donor-specific regulatory T cells using TCRbeta sequencing and then followed those same cells after transplant.

Overall study results and their limits: Biological reproducibility was not examined directly, but technical replication error appeared to be minimal. Expanding Tregs with activated donor B cells appeared to identify the most biologically relevant and donor-specific TCRbeta repertoire. PCR primers changed over time for some patients, so nucleotide-level comparison across those patients' samples was not possible. Donor-specific Treg expansion was found to exceed global Treg expansion in tolerant patients, suggesting antigen-driven rather than nonspecific expansion. The study was limited by small patient numbers, and the findings need validation in larger populations and under other immunosuppression protocols.

Genomic DNA was extracted from sorted cells with the QIAGEN DNeasy Blood and Tissue Kit for TCRbeta CDR3 sequencing. High-throughput TCRbeta CDR3 sequencing was carried out commercially through immunoSEQ, with PCR amplification with bias correction and internal controls included. Under the source paper's analysis protocol: Unique productive TCRbeta sequences were defined by CDR3 nucleotide sequence where primers matched, otherwise by CDR3 amino acid sequence with Vbeta and Jbeta genes. To correct for sorting error, sequences found in more than one sorted population at a frequency ratio of 2:1 or less were discarded, and the remaining shared sequences were assigned to the population with the higher frequency. A sequence counted as donor-reactive if, in CFSE-low cells, the sequence had a frequency of at least 0.01% and was expanded at least 5-fold compared with unstimulated cells. Repertoire divergence was quantified by Jensen-Shannon divergence calculated from the top 100 TCRbeta sequences ranked by frequency. When a sample had multiple sequencing runs, each run was corrected for sorting error separately and the runs were then pooled. TCRdb took this table from immuneACCESS and kept in-frame rearrangements with V and J called. Such tables lack part of the clones; where checked against another copy, unresolved V genes explain under half of the gap, and the rest is unexplained. V and J calls and clone size come straight from that table; D and trimming were deduced from the DNA. This sample holds about 110,000 clones; around 90% were observed only once. Of the sample, nearly 0.35% falls within the top ten clones.

Between the V and J ends, shortened by 2 bases and 3 bases respectively, the junction contains 8 bases. The CDR3 runs 13 residues from the cysteine to the phenylalanine. This entry keeps only the CDR3 DNA: 39 bases, framed from base 1. The germline V gene supplies CDR1 SGHTA and CDR2 FQGNSA. A note on this clone: Its cognate antigen has yet to be identified. Base qualities were left out, and no much larger clone turns up one base away.

In light of the paper, this sample's time point label describes: blood sample drawn before combined kidney and bone marrow transplant. Thawed PBMCs were FACS-sorted into unstimulated Tregs (CD4+CD25+CD127-), CD4+ non-Tregs (CD4+CD25-), CD4 cells and CD8 cells. A few combined kidney and bone marrow transplant recipients from the ITN036ST trial were included as patients, and samples were available only from these trial subjects. Healthy control blood was processed by Ficoll density gradient to PBMCs and cryopreserved; patient PBMCs were collected before and after transplant. The receptor's source is a human donor who received a combined kidney and bone marrow transplant. The chain is encoded by TRBV7-2 joined to TRBJ2-7, with the D gene call left open. Sequences were derived from CD4+ T cells from blood, sampled before the transplant. Here the CDR3 is given as CASSLPPIYEQYF. DNA sequence: TGTGCCAGCAGCTTACCCCCTATCTACGAGCAGTACTTC.